One and the same sample provided the 10 T cell receptor beta chains below, sequenced in a study of T-cell memory formation after mild COVID-19. TCRdb analysed the 5' RACE reads with MiXCR anew, one entry per CDR3 protein. Among 170,000 or so distinct CDR3 sequences listed, roughly 31% were seen once. Sequencing used PBMCs or a T cell subset sorted from them (not recorded which). These receptors were obtained from an adult woman who had mild COVID-19 (a few samples of this study predate the infection). Cell type and time point are not known.

This clonotype was seen a handful of times. V usage is TRBV20-1 and J usage is TRBJ1-1; weak D call: TRBD1 (6 bases). V was clipped by 1 base and J by 2 bases, with 11 bases between them. Germline V CDR1 and CDR2: DFQATT, SNEGSKA (reference sequence). The CDR3 is 14 amino acids. CDR3 amino acids: CSARGQGPNTEAFF. CDR3 DNA: TGCAGTGCTAGAGGGCAGGGGCCAAACACTGAAGCTTTCTTT.

The chain uses TRBV5-6 and TRBJ1-5, with a possible D match to TRBD1 (5 bases). The CDR3 sequence is 16 residues long. The germline V gene has CDR1 SGHDT and CDR2 YYEEEE. The V end lost 3 bases, the J end lost 4 bases, and 17 bases lay between the germline ends. The CDR3 DNA reads TGTGCCAGCAGCTCAATTGCCGGGACGGGGAATCAGCCCCAGCATTTT. Its translation: CASSSIAGTGNQPQHF.

The J gene is TRBJ1-2, the V gene TRBV5-6, with D perhaps TRBD1 (5 bases). CDR3 length equals 14 residues. V was cut by 2 bases and J by 7 bases, with 15 bases left in between. Germline loops: CDR1 SGHDT, CDR2 YYEEEE. CDR3 coding DNA: TGTGCCAGCAGCTTCCGATCCAGGGCGGGTGGCTACACCTTC. Its protein product is CASSFRSRAGGYTF.

The chain couples TRBV18 to TRBJ2-1; 9 bases fit TRBD2. The germline gives CDR1 KGHSH, CDR2 LQKENI. CDR3 size: 14 residues. The junction had 0 bases not matched to a gene; V was cut back by 1 base and J by 5 bases. The CDR3 nucleotides read TGTGCCAGCTCACCACTAGCGGGGGACAATGAGCAGTTCTTC. Residues: CASSPLAGDNEQFF.

The DNA for the CDR3 is TGTGCCACCAGTGAGTGGGGGTCCACAGATACGCAGTATTTT. It specifies CATSEWGSTDTQYF. The chain couples TRBV24-1 to TRBJ2-3; D is perhaps TRBD1 or TRBD2 (5 bases each). Trimming removed 4 bases at V and 2 bases at J, with 9 bases between. CDR1 KGHDR and CDR2 SFDVKD come from the germline V gene. The CDR3 has 14 amino acids.

This clonotype was seen a few times. The chain combines TRBV5-1 with TRBJ2-1; 11 positions agree with TRBD1. This CDR3 has 16 residues. The trim removed 1 base at V and 3 bases at J, leaving 3 bases unmatched. Germline-derived CDR1 and CDR2 are SGHRS and YFSETQ. The CDR3 bases are TGCGCCAGCAGCTTGCAAGGGACAGGGGGCTACAATGAGCAGTTCTTC. This translates into CASSLQGTGGYNEQFF.

This clonotype was seen more than once but under ten times. The chain has TRBV5-5 and TRBJ2-1; a weak D match, TRBD2 (5 bases). Trimming took off 0 bases at V and 9 bases at J, with 7 bases between the two ends. The germline V gene encodes CDR1 SGHKS and CDR2 YYEKEE (reference sequence). The CDR3 runs to 12 residues. The CDR3 reads CASSLEEGEQFF. The CDR3 DNA follows: TGTGCCAGCAGCTTGGAAGAGGGTGAGCAGTTCTTC.

This clonotype was observed a few times. The chain carries TRBV18 and TRBJ2-7; D unresolved. Germline assignment: CDR1 KGHSH and CDR2 LQKENI. The CDR3 covers 11 residues. V lost 5 bases, J lost 5 bases, and 7 bases lay in between. The CDR3 here is CASSRADEQYF. CDR3 sequence (DNA): TGTGCCAGCTCAAGGGCGGACGAGCAGTACTTC.

This clonotype was detected only a few times. The gene calls are TRBV6-2 or TRBV6-3 and TRBJ2-5; D may be TRBD1 or TRBD2 (5 bases each). Germline CDR1 MNHEY, CDR2 SVGEGT. V shed 2 bases and J shed 3 bases, with 10 bases lying between them. The CDR3 consists of 14 residues. This CDR3 reads CASSYHGTEETQYF. Here the CDR3 DNA reads TGTGCCAGCAGTTACCATGGGACGGAAGAGACCCAGTACTTC.

This clonotype was seen a few times. The chain recombines TRBV20-1 with TRBJ2-1; the D gene is possibly TRBD2 (6 bases). The germline V and J ends were trimmed by 6 bases and 4 bases, with 19 bases remaining between them. CDR1 is DFQATT, CDR2 SNEGSKA, per germline (reference sequence). The CDR3 contains 15 residues. The CDR3 region has the DNA TGCAGTGCCGGGGGTCCTAGTTCAATTTACAATGAGCAGTTCTTC. This translates into CSAGGPSSIYNEQFF.